This is a list of T cell receptor beta chains from one sample in a study of blood T cell repertoires in COVID-19. The protocol was immunoSEQ multiplex PCR, while the TCRdb copy is restricted to in-frame clones and leaves out a portion. The sample carries 250,000 to 400,000 clones, over 75% recorded once. The sample taken for sequencing was PBMCs or T cells enriched from blood (not recorded which). Source of these receptors: a woman between 25 and 40 years old who had recovered from COVID-19. Each CDR3 is given with its conserved first and last residue. The D gene is left open where the match is weak. Clone size is stated in some rows and not others, as once, few, many or a class when expanded.

clone_size j_call v_call d_call cdr3_aa cdr3_nt
once TRBJ1-5 TRBV7-9 TRBD1 CASSGDRENDQPQHF TGTGCCAGCAGCGGGGACAGGGAGAATGATCAGCCCCAGCATTTT
once TRBJ1-1 TRBV28 TRBD1 CASSPTGGAEAFF TGTGCCAGCAGTCCGACAGGGGGTGCTGAAGCTTTCTTT
- TRBJ2-7 TRBV2 TRBD1 CASSADRDEQYF TGTGCCAGCAGTGCGGACAGGGACGAGCAGTACTTC
- TRBJ1-1 TRBV27 - CASSPGLPAGTEAFF TGTGCCAGCAGTCCGGGACTGCCGGCGGGCACTGAAGCTTTCTTT
- TRBJ2-1 TRBV2 TRBD2 CASSGLAGRRGEQFF TGTGCCAGCAGTGGCCTAGCGGGGAGGAGGGGTGAGCAGTTCTTC
once TRBJ2-1 TRBV9 TRBD2 CASSTSGGRGEQFF TGTGCCAGCAGCACTAGCGGGGGGCGGGGTGAGCAGTTCTTC
- TRBJ2-7 TRBV7-9 TRBD1 CASSPRTGGYEQYF TGTGCCAGCAGCCCTCGGACAGGGGGCTACGAGCAGTACTTC
- TRBJ2-1 TRBV11-2 - CASSHRDIYNEQFF TGTGCCAGCAGCCACCGGGACATCTACAATGAGCAGTTCTTC
- TRBJ2-2 TRBV7-9 - CASSLWTGTGELFF TGTGCCAGCAGCCTGTGGACTGGAACCGGGGAGCTGTTTTTT
- TRBJ1-5 TRBV24-1 TRBD1 CATSDPGQGIFSQPQHF TGTGCCACCAGTGATCCGGGACAGGGGATCTTCAGTCAGCCCCAGCATTTT
- TRBJ2-5 TRBV28 - CASSFVGVWSTNPPSTQYF TGTGCCAGCAGTTTTGTCGGAGTATGGTCGACTAACCCGCCGTCGACCCAGTACTTC
- TRBJ2-3 TRBV5-4 - CASRPIARTDTQYF TGTGCCAGCAGACCTATAGCTCGCACAGATACGCAGTATTTT
- TRBJ2-7 TRBV21-1 - CASSKSRLETGDTYEQYF TGTGCCAGCAGCAAAAGTAGGTTAGAGACAGGGGACACCTACGAGCAGTACTTC
few TRBJ1-6 TRBV19 - CASSIPGTSPLHF TGTGCCAGTAGTATACCCGGTACCTCGCCCCTCCACTTT
- TRBJ2-7 TRBV6-1 TRBD1 CASSEVGRQGYEQYF TGTGCCAGCAGTGAAGTCGGGCGACAGGGCTACGAGCAGTACTTC
- TRBJ1-2 TRBV6-5 - CASSQARISNYGYTF TGTGCCAGCTCGCAGGCCCGAATTTCGAACTATGGCTACACCTTC
- TRBJ1-1 TRBV7-9 - CASSHRGTRNTEAFF TGTGCCAGCAGCCACCGAGGGACTCGGAACACTGAAGCTTTCTTT
- TRBJ1-1 TRBV5-1 - CASSLRGPGLAEAFF TGCGCCAGCAGCCTTAGGGGCCCGGGTTTGGCTGAAGCTTTCTTT
- TRBJ1-4 TRBV25-1 TRBD1 CASSGRDRGIEEKLFF TGTGCCAGCAGTGGGCGGGACAGGGGAATAGAGGAAAAACTGTTTTTT
- TRBJ1-5 TRBV29-1 - CSVVEGSGQPQHF TGCAGCGTTGTTGAGGGATCGGGTCAGCCCCAGCATTTT
- TRBJ2-5 TRBV19 - CASSIGTGAREAQETQYF TGTGCCAGTAGTATAGGGACAGGGGCGCGGGAGGCCCAAGAGACCCAGTACTTC
- TRBJ1-4 TRBV2 - CASSAGETTNEKLFF TGTGCCAGCAGTGCGGGGGAGACAACTAATGAAAAACTGTTTTTT
- TRBJ1-5 TRBV27 TRBD1 CASSPKDRGNQPQHF TGTGCCAGCAGTCCAAAAGACAGGGGCAATCAGCCCCAGCATTTT
- TRBJ2-2 TRBV11-2 - CASSETLTGELFF TGTGCCAGCAGCGAGACATTGACCGGGGAGCTGTTTTTT
- TRBJ1-2 TRBV20-1 - CSATGRVGYTF TGCAGTGCTACGGGGAGGGTTGGCTACACCTTC
- TRBJ2-6 TRBV6-5 - CASSYFEVSGANVLTF TGTGCCAGCAGTTACTTCGAGGTATCTGGGGCCAACGTCCTGACTTTC
few TRBJ1-1 TRBV27 - CASSLDPRGGGTEAFF TGTGCCAGCAGTTTAGACCCTCGGGGGGGAGGAACTGAAGCTTTCTTT
- TRBJ1-4 TRBV6-5 - CASSWSSPGKLFF TGTGCCAGCAGTTGGAGCAGCCCGGGGAAACTGTTTTTT
- TRBJ2-7 TRBV5-6 TRBD1 CASSLAPTGTALSYEQYF TGTGCCAGCAGCTTGGCACCAACTGGGACAGCGCTCTCCTACGAGCAGTACTTC
- TRBJ1-6 TRBV7-9 - CAYLGEDRLNSPLHF TGTGCGTATCTCGGGGAAGACAGGTTGAATTCACCCCTCCACTTT
few TRBJ2-5 TRBV28 - CASSSRTVTQETQYF TGTGCCAGCAGTTCCCGGACAGTCACACAAGAGACCCAGTACTTC
- TRBJ2-4 TRBV9 - CASSVSGMVGVQYF TGTGCCAGCAGCGTATCAGGGATGGTCGGTGTACAGTACTTC
- TRBJ2-5 TRBV7-6 - CASSFQHTRGGTQYF TGTGCCAGCAGCTTTCAACATACGAGGGGGGGGACCCAGTACTTC
- TRBJ1-4 TRBV4-1 - CASRDSFNEKLFF TGCGCCAGCAGGGACAGCTTTAATGAAAAACTGTTTTTT
- TRBJ2-7 TRBV2 TRBD1 CASRRQGATYEQYF TGTGCCAGCAGGCGACAGGGGGCCACCTACGAGCAGTACTTC